These T cell receptor beta chains were read from a single sample in a study of OX40 agonist ivuxolimab in advanced cancers. TCRdb keeps only in-frame clones here, not all; method: immunoSEQ multiplex PCR. This sample has 80,000 or so clones; approximately 89% occur once, and the top ten carry approximately 0.2%. The sequencing used CD4+ or CD8+ T cells sorted from blood, collected in a trial of the OX40 agonist ivuxolimab. Receptors were obtained from an adult with an advanced solid tumor such as melanoma, head and neck, liver or kidney cancer. Each CDR3 is given without its conserved first and last residue. D genes are given only for firm matches. The size of a clone is reported for some rows only, either as once, few or many, or as a class for expanded clones.

V: TRBV7-9; J: TRBJ1-2; D: TRBD1; length: 17; size: NA; CDR3: ASSLLMPGTGGLNYGYT
V: TRBV6-1; J: TRBJ2-1; D: NA; length: 9; size: NA; CDR3: ASTVSNEQF
V: TRBV12-5; J: TRBJ1-1; D: NA; length: 11; size: once; CDR3: ASVRDWDTEAF
V: TRBV10-1; J: TRBJ2-3; D: TRBD2; length: 15; size: NA; CDR3: ASSDLSGLAHTDTQY
V: TRBV27; J: TRBJ2-7; D: TRBD1; length: 13; size: NA; CDR3: ASSRTGTGVYEQY
V: TRBV5-1; J: TRBJ2-5; D: NA; length: 10; size: NA; CDR3: ASSLPEETQY
V: TRBV27; J: TRBJ2-1; D: TRBD2; length: 12; size: NA; CDR3: ASSFQRGNNEQF
V: TRBV11-1; J: TRBJ1-1; D: NA; length: 13; size: NA; CDR3: ASSTNLRLNTEAF
V: TRBV9; J: TRBJ2-5; D: NA; length: 14; size: NA; CDR3: ASSVDDVGARETQY
V: TRBV6-1; J: TRBJ2-2; D: NA; length: 16; size: NA; CDR3: ASSEGGWRALFTGELF
V: TRBV30; J: TRBJ2-3; D: NA; length: 12; size: NA; CDR3: AWSKRGATDTQY
V: TRBV7-6; J: TRBJ2-5; D: NA; length: 11; size: NA; CDR3: ASSLYESRDQY
V: TRBV4-1; J: TRBJ1-6; D: NA; length: 13; size: NA; CDR3: ASSQTGRTRGALH
V: TRBV19; J: TRBJ2-5; D: NA; length: 13; size: NA; CDR3: ASSIGSGARETQY
V: TRBV25-1; J: TRBJ2-3; D: TRBD2; length: 13; size: NA; CDR3: ASSVSGVSTDTQY
V: TRBV7-3; J: TRBJ1-1; D: NA; length: 11; size: NA; CDR3: ASSLTSRAEAF
V: TRBV19; J: TRBJ2-3; D: TRBD1; length: 15; size: NA; CDR3: ASSIDLRQGVTDTQY
V: TRBV5-4; J: TRBJ2-7; D: NA; length: 15; size: NA; CDR3: ASSLVGRGYASYEQY
V: TRBV28; J: TRBJ1-5; D: TRBD1; length: 15; size: NA; CDR3: ASRPLTGGAGRQPQH
V: TRBV13; J: TRBJ2-3; D: NA; length: 10; size: NA; CDR3: ASSLSPDTQY
V: TRBV29-1; J: TRBJ1-3; D: TRBD1; length: 11; size: NA; CDR3: SVPGTGGNTIY
V: TRBV30; J: TRBJ2-2; D: NA; length: 15; size: NA; CDR3: ACPIPAGQAGTGELF
V: TRBV11-3; J: TRBJ2-2; D: NA; length: 14; size: NA; CDR3: ASSLFGQGYTGELF
V: TRBV5-1; J: TRBJ2-2; D: NA; length: 12; size: once; CDR3: ASSSRQQGIELF
V: TRBV10-3; J: TRBJ2-1; D: TRBD2; length: 12; size: NA; CDR3: AINVRREGNEQF
V: TRBV30; J: TRBJ2-3; D: NA; length: 11; size: NA; CDR3: AWSGGLSDTQY
V: TRBV5-4; J: TRBJ1-1; D: NA; length: 12; size: NA; CDR3: ASSLLSGNTEAF
V: TRBV18; J: TRBJ2-7; D: NA; length: 10; size: once; CDR3: ASSPDSYEQY
V: TRBV7-3; J: TRBJ2-2; D: NA; length: 15; size: NA; CDR3: ASSLTGSGVRTGELF
V: TRBV7-6; J: TRBJ2-2; D: TRBD2; length: 13; size: NA; CDR3: ASTKRGGLSGELF
V: TRBV19; J: TRBJ1-1; D: NA; length: 10; size: NA; CDR3: ASSTGTREAF
V: TRBV19; J: TRBJ1-4; D: TRBD1; length: 11; size: once; CDR3: ASTDRGREKLF
V: TRBV4-1; J: TRBJ2-7; D: TRBD2; length: 15; size: once; CDR3: ASSQVMTSGSRYEQY
V: TRBV7-2; J: TRBJ1-6; D: TRBD1; length: 12; size: NA; CDR3: ASSQHRGNSPLH
V: TRBV11-3; J: TRBJ2-7; D: TRBD1; length: 13; size: NA; CDR3: ASSAGDRVSYEQY
V: TRBV13; J: TRBJ2-7; D: TRBD2; length: 16; size: NA; CDR3: ASSLGRRLAETTYEQY
V: TRBV6-4; J: TRBJ1-3; D: NA; length: 13; size: NA; CDR3: ASSEARGPGNTIY
V: TRBV29-1; J: TRBJ2-2; D: NA; length: 15; size: NA; CDR3: SAAWGPTYRANGELF
V: TRBV11-2; J: TRBJ1-2; D: TRBD1; length: 15; size: NA; CDR3: ASSLVFGGQGAWGYT
V: TRBV6-6; J: TRBJ1-1; D: TRBD1; length: 14; size: NA; CDR3: ASSYLGDRLNTEAF
V: TRBV7-9; J: TRBJ2-2; D: NA; length: 13; size: NA; CDR3: ASSLVLGASGELF
V: TRBV30; J: TRBJ1-1; D: NA; length: 14; size: few; CDR3: AWSVRRGPLNTEAF
V: TRBV10-3; J: TRBJ2-1; D: TRBD2; length: 8; size: NA; CDR3: AAGTSAQF
V: TRBV5-1; J: TRBJ2-1; D: TRBD2; length: 12; size: NA; CDR3: ASSARQAGGEQF
V: TRBV5-1; J: TRBJ2-3; D: NA; length: 13; size: NA; CDR3: ASSSGTRSTDTQY
V: TRBV2; J: TRBJ1-2; D: NA; length: 11; size: NA; CDR3: ASSEAPLGGYT
V: TRBV30; J: TRBJ1-5; D: NA; length: 14; size: NA; CDR3: AWSSDGSYSNQPQH
V: TRBV6-1; J: TRBJ1-4; D: NA; length: 11; size: NA; CDR3: ASSRREAEKLF
V: TRBV5-1; J: TRBJ2-5; D: NA; length: 14; size: NA; CDR3: ASSYRGLQGQETQY
V: TRBV2; J: TRBJ2-3; D: TRBD1; length: 13; size: NA; CDR3: ASSGTGTGTDTQY
V: TRBV10-1; J: TRBJ2-3; D: TRBD2; length: 14; size: NA; CDR3: ASSESGAGGINTQY
V: TRBV4-1; J: TRBJ1-4; D: NA; length: 13; size: NA; CDR3: ASSQVGRDGEKLF
V: TRBV13; J: TRBJ1-2; D: TRBD1; length: 10; size: NA; CDR3: ASRLNQGGHT
V: TRBV11-3; J: TRBJ2-2; D: NA; length: 16; size: NA; CDR3: ASSQGGRGEHSTGELF
V: TRBV5-8; J: TRBJ1-4; D: NA; length: 14; size: NA; CDR3: ASSIGRHRLYEKLF